This TCR beta chain was identified in a study of blood T cell repertoires in COVID-19. CDR3 length: 15 amino acids. Germline lookup yields CDR1 MDHEN and CDR2 SYDVKM. J gave up 1 base and V 2 bases, and 3 bases lay outside the gene matches. TCRdb keeps only in-frame clones here, not all; method: immunoSEQ multiplex PCR. The data hold more than 150,000 clones, with more than 75% observed a single time. Sequenced input: PBMCs or T cells enriched from blood (not recorded which). This TCR was sampled from a woman in her forties or fifties who had recovered from COVID-19. V gene TRBV28 combines with J gene TRBJ2-3; 7 bases are shared with TRBD2. This CDR3 is CASSLPAGRTDTQYF. In DNA, the CDR3 is TGTGCCAGCAGTTTACCAGCGGGGCGCACAGATACGCAGTATTTT.